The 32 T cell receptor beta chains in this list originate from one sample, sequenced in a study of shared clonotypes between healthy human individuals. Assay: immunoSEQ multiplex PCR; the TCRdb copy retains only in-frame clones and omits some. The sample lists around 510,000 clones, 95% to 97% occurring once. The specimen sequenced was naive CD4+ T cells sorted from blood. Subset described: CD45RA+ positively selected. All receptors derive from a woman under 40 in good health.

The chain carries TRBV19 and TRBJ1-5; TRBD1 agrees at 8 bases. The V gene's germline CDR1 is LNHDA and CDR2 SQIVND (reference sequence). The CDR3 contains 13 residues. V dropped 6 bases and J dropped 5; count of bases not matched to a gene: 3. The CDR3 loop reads CASRETGDQPQHF. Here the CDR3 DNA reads TGTGCCAGTAGGGAGACAGGGGATCAGCCCCAGCATTTT.

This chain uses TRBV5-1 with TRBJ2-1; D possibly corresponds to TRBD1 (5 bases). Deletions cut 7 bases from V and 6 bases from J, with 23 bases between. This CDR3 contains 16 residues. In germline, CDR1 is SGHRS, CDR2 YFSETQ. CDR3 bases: TGCGCCAGCGGGGCTTCAACGTCTCCGTCAGCCAATGAGCAGTTCTTC. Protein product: CASGASTSPSANEQFF.

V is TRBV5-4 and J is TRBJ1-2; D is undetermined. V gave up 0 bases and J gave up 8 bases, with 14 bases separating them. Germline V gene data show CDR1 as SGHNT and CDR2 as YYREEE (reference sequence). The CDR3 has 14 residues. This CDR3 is CASSLEGVPRGYTF. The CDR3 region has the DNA TGTGCCAGCAGCTTGGAGGGCGTCCCGCGGGGCTACACCTTC.

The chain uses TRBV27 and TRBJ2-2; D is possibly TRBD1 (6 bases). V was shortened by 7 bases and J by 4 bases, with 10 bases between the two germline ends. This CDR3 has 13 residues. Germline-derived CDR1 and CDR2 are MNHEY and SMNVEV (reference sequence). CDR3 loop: CASNRDPTGELFF. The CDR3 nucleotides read TGTGCCAGCAACAGGGATCCCACCGGGGAGCTGTTTTTT.

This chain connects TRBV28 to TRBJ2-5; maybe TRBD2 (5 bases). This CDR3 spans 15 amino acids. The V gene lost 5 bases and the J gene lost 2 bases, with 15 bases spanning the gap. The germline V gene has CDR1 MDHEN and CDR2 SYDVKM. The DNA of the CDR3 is TGTGCCAGCAGTACCCCTCGGACTGCACAAGAGACCCAGTACTTC. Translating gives CASSTPRTAQETQYF.

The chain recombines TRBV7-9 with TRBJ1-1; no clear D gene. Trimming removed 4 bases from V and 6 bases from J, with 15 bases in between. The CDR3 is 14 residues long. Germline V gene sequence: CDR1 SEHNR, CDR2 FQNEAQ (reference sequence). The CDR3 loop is CASSYAGRIPEAFF. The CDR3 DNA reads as TGTGCCAGCAGCTACGCCGGACGGATTCCTGAAGCTTTCTTT.

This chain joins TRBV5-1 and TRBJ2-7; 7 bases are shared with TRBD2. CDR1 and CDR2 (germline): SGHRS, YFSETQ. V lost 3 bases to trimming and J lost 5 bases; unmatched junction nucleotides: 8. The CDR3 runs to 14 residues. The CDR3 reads CASSWSGKDDEQYF. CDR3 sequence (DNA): TGCGCCAGCAGCTGGAGCGGGAAGGATGACGAGCAGTACTTC.

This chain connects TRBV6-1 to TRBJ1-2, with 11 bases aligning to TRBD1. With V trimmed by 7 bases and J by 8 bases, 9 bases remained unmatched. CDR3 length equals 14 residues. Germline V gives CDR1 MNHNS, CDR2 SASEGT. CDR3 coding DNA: TGTGCCAGCACACCGGACAGGGGGCTGCGCGGCTACACCTTC. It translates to CASTPDRGLRGYTF.

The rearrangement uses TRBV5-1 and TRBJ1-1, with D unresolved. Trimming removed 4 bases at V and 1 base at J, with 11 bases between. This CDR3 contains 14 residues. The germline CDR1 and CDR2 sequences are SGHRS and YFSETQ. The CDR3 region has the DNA TGCGCCAGCAGCGACGGATTCGAGAACACTGAAGCTTTCTTT. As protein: CASSDGFENTEAFF.

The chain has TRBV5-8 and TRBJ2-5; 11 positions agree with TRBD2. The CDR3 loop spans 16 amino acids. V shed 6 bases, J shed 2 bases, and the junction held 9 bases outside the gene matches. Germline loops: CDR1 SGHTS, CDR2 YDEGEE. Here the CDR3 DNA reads TGTGCCAGCACCGGGTGGGGACTAGCGGATCAAGAGACCCAGTACTTC. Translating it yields CASTGWGLADQETQYF.

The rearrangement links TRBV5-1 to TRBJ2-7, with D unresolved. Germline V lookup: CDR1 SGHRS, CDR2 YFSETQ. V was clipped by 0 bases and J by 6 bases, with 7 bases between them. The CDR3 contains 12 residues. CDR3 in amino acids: CASSLGSFEQYF. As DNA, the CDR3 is TGCGCCAGCAGCTTGGGATCGTTCGAGCAGTACTTC.

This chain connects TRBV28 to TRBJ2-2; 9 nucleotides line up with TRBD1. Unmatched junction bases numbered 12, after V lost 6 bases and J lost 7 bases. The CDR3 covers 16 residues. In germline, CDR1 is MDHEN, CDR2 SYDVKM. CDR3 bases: TGTGCCAGCAGGGAACAAGGACAGGGGAATTACGGGGAGCTGTTTTTT. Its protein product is CASREQGQGNYGELFF.

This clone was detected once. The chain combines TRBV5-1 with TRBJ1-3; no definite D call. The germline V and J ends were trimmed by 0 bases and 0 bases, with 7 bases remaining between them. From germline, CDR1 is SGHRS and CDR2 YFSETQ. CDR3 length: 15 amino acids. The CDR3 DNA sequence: TGCGCCAGCAGCTTGGGAGGAAACTCTGGAAACACCATATATTTT. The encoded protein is CASSLGGNSGNTIYF. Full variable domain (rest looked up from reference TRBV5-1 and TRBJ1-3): KAGVTQTPRYLIKTRGQQVTLSCSPISGHRSVSWYQQTPGQGLQFLFEYFSETQRNKGNFPGRFSGRQFSNSRSEMNVSTLELGDSALYLCASSLGGNSGNTIYFGEGSWLTVV.

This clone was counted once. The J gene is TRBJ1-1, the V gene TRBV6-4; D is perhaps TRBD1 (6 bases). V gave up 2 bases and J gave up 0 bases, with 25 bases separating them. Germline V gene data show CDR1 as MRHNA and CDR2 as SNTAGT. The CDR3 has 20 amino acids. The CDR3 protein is CASSDRQERETPAVNTEAFF. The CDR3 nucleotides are TGTGCCAGCAGTGACCGACAGGAGCGCGAGACCCCCGCCGTGAACACTGAAGCTTTCTTT.

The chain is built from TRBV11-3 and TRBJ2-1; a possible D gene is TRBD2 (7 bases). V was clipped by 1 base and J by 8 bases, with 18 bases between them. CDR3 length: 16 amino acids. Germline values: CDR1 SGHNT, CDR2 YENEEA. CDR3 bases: TGTGCCAGCAGCTTAGGAGCTGTGCGGGGGCAGGATGAGCAGTTCTTC. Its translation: CASSLGAVRGQDEQFF.

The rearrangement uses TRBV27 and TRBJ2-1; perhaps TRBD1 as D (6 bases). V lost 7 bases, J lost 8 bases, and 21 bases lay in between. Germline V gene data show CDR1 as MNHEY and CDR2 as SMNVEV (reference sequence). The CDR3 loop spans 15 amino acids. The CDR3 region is CASTITGYPLDEQFF. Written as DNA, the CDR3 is TGTGCCAGCACCATAACAGGGTACCCTCTCGATGAGCAGTTCTTC.

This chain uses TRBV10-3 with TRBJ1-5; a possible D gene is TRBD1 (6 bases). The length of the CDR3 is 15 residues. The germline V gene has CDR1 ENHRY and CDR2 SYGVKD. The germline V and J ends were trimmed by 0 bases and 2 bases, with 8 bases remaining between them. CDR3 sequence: CAISESGGGNQPQHF. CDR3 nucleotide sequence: TGTGCCATCAGTGAGTCCGGGGGCGGCAATCAGCCCCAGCATTTT.

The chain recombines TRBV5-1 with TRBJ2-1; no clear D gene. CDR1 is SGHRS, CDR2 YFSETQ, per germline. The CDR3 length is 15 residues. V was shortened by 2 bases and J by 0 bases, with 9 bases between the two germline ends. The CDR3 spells CASSLVKSSYNEQFF. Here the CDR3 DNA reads TGCGCCAGCAGCTTAGTCAAGAGCTCCTACAATGAGCAGTTCTTC.

The CDR3 DNA is TGTGCCAGCAGCTTCAACCCTTCGGGGGCCCGAAGCACAGATACGCAGTATTTT. This translates into CASSFNPSGARSTDTQYF. The V and J genes are TRBV7-9 and TRBJ2-3; D possibly uses TRBD1 or TRBD2 (6 bases each). The V and J ends lost 3 bases and 0 bases respectively, with 19 bases between them. Germline V gene sequence: CDR1 SEHNR, CDR2 FQNEAQ (reference sequence). This CDR3 is 18 amino acids long.

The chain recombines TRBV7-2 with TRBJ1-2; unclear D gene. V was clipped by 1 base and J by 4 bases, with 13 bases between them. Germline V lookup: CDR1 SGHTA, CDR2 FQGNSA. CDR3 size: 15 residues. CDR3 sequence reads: CASSLVRLLPYGYTF. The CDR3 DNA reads TGTGCCAGCAGCTTAGTGCGCCTCTTGCCCTATGGCTACACCTTC.

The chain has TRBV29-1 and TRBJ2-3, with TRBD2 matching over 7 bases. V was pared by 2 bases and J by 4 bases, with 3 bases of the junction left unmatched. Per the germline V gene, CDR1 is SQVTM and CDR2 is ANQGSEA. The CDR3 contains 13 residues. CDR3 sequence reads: CSVEREEADTQYF. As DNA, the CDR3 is TGCAGCGTTGAACGGGAGGAAGCAGATACGCAGTATTTT.

The DNA of the CDR3 is TGTGCCAGCAGTTTAAGCGGGTTCAAGAACGAGCAGTACTTC. It encodes CASSLSGFKNEQYF. The chain combines TRBV28 with TRBJ2-7, with a tentative D call TRBD2 (6 bases). Germline-derived CDR1 and CDR2 are MDHEN and SYDVKM. The CDR3 loop spans 14 amino acids. The V and J ends lost 2 bases and 5 bases respectively, with 13 bases between them.

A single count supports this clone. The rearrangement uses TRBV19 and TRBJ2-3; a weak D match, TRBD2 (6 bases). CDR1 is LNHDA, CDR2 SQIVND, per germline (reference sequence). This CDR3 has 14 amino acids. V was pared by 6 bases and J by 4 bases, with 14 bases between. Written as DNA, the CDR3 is TGTGCCAGTAGCCTTCCAAGCGGGCCAGATACGCAGTATTTT. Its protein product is CASSLPSGPDTQYF. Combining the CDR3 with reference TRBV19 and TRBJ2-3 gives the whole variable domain DGGITQSPKYLFRKEGQNVTLSCEQNLNHDAMYWYRQDPGQGLRLIYYSQIVNDFQKGDIAEGYSVSREKKESFPLTVTSAQKNPTAFYLCASSLPSGPDTQYFGPGTRLTVL.

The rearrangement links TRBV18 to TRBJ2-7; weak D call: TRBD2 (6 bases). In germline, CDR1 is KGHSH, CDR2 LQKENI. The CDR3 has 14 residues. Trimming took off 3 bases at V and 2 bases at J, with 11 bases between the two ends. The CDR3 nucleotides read TGTGCCAGCTCACCTATGGGGGAGGCCTACGAGCAGTACTTC. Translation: CASSPMGEAYEQYF. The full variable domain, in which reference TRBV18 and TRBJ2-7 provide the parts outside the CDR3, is NAGVMQNPRHLVRRRGQEARLRCSPMKGHSHVYWYRQLPEEGLKFMVYLQKENIIDESGMPKERFSAEFPKEGPSILRIQQVVRGDSAAYFCASSPMGEAYEQYFGPGTRLTVT.

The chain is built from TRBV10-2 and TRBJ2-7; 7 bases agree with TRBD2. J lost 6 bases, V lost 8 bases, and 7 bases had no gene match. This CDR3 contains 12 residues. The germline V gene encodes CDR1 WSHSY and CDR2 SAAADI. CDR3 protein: CASLGEGSEQYF. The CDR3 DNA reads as TGCGCCAGCCTGGGGGAGGGGAGCGAGCAGTACTTC.

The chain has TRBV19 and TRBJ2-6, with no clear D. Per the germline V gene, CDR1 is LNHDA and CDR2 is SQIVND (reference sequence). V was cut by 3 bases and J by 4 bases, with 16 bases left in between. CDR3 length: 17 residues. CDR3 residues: CASSIGPRTAGANVLTF. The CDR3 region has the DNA TGTGCCAGTAGTATTGGACCCCGAACAGCCGGGGCCAACGTCCTGACTTTC.

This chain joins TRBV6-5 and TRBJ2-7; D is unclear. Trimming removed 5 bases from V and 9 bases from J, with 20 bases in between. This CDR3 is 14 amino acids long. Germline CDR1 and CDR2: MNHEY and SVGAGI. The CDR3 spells CASSTGSPSVGQYF. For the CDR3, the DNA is TGTGCCAGCAGTACCGGAAGCCCCTCTGTCGGGCAGTACTTC.

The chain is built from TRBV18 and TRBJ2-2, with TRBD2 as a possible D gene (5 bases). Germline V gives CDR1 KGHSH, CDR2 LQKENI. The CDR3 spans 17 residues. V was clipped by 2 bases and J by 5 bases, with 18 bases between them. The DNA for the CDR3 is TGTGCCAGCTCACCAATGACGGGATTCTCAACTACCGGGGAGCTGTTTTTT. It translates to CASSPMTGFSTTGELFF.

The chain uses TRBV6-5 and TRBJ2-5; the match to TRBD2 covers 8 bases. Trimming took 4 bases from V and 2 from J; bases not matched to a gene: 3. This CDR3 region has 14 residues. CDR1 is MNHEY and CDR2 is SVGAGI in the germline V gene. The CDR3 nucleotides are TGTGCCAGCAGTTTTAGCGGGACTCAAGAGACCCAGTACTTC. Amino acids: CASSFSGTQETQYF.

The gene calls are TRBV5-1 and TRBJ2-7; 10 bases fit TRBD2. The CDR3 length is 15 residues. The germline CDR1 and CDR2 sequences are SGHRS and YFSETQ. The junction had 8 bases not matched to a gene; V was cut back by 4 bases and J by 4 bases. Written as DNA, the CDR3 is TGCGCCAGCAGCCCTACAGCGGGAGGGGGGTACGAGCAGTACTTC. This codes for CASSPTAGGGYEQYF.

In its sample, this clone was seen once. CDR3 region: CASSERGGTTADTQYF. CDR3 in DNA: TGTGCCAGCAGTGAAAGAGGGGGGACTACAGCCGATACGCAGTATTTT. V gene TRBV6-1 combines with J gene TRBJ2-3, with a weak D call TRBD2 (7 bases). Trimming shortened V by 2 bases and J by 6 bases, and 18 bases separated the two germline ends. The V gene's germline CDR1 is MNHNS and CDR2 SASEGT. The CDR3 is 16 residues long.

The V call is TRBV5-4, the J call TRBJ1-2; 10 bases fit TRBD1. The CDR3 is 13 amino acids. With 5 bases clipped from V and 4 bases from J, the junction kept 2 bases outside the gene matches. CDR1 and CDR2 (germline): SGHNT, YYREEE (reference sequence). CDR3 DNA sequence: TGTGCCAGCAGTTGGACAGGGGGCTATGGCTACACCTTC. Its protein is CASSWTGGYGYTF.